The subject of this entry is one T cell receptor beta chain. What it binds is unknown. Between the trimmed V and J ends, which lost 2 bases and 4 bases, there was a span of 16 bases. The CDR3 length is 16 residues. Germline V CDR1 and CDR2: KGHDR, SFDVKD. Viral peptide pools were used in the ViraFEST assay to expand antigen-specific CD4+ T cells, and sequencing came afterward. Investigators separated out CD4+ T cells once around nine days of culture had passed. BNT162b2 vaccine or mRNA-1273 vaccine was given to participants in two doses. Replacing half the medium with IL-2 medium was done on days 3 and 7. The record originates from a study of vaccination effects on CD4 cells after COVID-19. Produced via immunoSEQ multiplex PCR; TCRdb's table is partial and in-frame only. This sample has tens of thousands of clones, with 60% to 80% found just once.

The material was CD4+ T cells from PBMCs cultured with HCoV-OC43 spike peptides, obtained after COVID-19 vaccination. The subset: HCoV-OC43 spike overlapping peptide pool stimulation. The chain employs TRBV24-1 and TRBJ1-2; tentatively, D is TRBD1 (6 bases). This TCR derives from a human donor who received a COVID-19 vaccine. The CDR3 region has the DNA TGTGCCACCAGTGATTCCCGACAGGCCCCTGGCTATGGCTACACCTTC. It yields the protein CATSDSRQAPGYGYTF.